This T cell receptor beta chain was found in a study of naive and memory T cell subsets (dated by TCRdb to about 2017). For the study in its entirety: The study applied an open-source, UMI-based TCR alpha and beta sequencing pipeline to sorted naive and memory peripheral blood T cell subsets. The results of the functional CMV T cell responses matched the IgG serology results in every case. RNA was DNase-treated and reverse transcribed with TCR constant-region primers, mostly using SuperScript III. Broad study findings and their caveats: Naive repertoires, especially CD8, contained a few larger clonotypes, possibly memory cells re-expressing CD45RA. After error correction, only a single occurrence was seen for over 95% of naive TCR sequences, so much steeper abundance distributions were produced than in memory subsets. A clonotype was defined as a single alpha or beta chain sequence rather than as a paired alpha/beta receptor. No ground truth was available to validate the repertoire findings for the naive and memory subsets. The abundance of TCRs followed a power law with an exponent that differed between naive and memory subsets yet stayed consistent across the three individuals. In both CD4 and CD8 cells, going from naive through CM, EM and EMRA, the Gini index went up while Shannon and inverse Simpson diversity went down. RNA-based TCR counts may be influenced by expression changes linked to T cell activation and differentiation.

This clonotype was counted a few times. The antigen this receptor binds is unknown. No clone much larger than this one lies a single base away; base qualities are absent. Receptor libraries were prepared by UMI-ligation and nested PCR. An equimolar mix of two oligonucleotides covering both TRBC1 and TRBC2 was used as the beta constant-region primer. Four rounds of PCR were used to amplify ligated cDNA, with nested alpha and beta constant-region primers being used together with the SP2 primer. A single-stranded oligonucleotide containing the SP2 primer and a 12-nucleotide UMI was joined to the 3' end of the cDNA by T4 RNA ligase 1. Incubation of the ligation reaction was carried out at 16 degrees C for roughly 18-24 hours. PCR2 was typically performed as a SYBR Green qPCR and was stopped at a predetermined threshold so that over-amplification was prevented. Apart from the first purification, every purification step used Agencourt AMPure XP magnetic beads. Library amounts were measured by Qubit and library quality was assessed on a TapeStation, where the main peak was expected at around 650 bp. Pooled libraries were sequenced on an Illumina MiSeq using v2 2x251 paired-end kits, and typically 1-2 million reads were obtained per sample. Each sample was pooled at about 4.2 nM, and about 5-7.5% PhiX was included to help cluster recognition. From the authors' description of their analysis: FASTQ reads processed by Demultiplexor were assigned V and J genes by Decombinator through tag matching that tolerated a single base-pair mismatch. UMIs were used by Collapsinator to correct both sequencing errors and frequency errors arising from PCR heterogeneity. CDR3Translator translated TCRs and extracted CDR3s from the conserved cysteine to the FGXG phenylalanine, flagging non-productive sequences. Gini, Shannon entropy and inverse Simpson indices were calculated on repertoires subsampled to equal numbers of UMI-defined TCRs. Within the linear range, a power law was fitted by maximum likelihood to the distributions of clonotype abundance. For one naive CD8 sample, the pipeline and MIGEC produced similar UMI counts, unique TCR numbers and clonal distributions. One analysis removed from the naive repertoire any naive TCRs that were also found in any memory subset from the same donor. The repertoires were searched for 7,322 CMV-associated CDR3 sequences that had been compiled from VDJdb and a published dataset. TCRdb reprocessing: public reads trimmed at Q25 with fastp, clones called with MiXCR, in-frame beta chains kept. One record per CDR3 amino acid sequence lists the most common genes and DNA. None of the V and J calls come from the authors' own analysis; TCRdb made them. This sample has tens of thousands of distinct CDR3 sequences in its table, and approximately 10% of those were observed once. The ten largest account for just over 0.13% of the sample.

The germline V gene (reference sequence) supplies CDR1 MNHEY and CDR2 SMNVEV. CDR3 length: 14 amino acids, cysteine to phenylalanine. Just CDR3 DNA is preserved here, 42 bases in frame from base 1. The V end loses 3 bases and the J end loses 6 bases, and a stretch of 9 bases separates them. From the second PCR step onward, the TCR alpha chain libraries and the TCR beta chain libraries were amplified separately. Donor CMV status was determined by IFNgamma production from CD4+ T cells after overnight stimulation of fresh PBMCs with CMV viral lysate. CD4 T cells were positively selected using Miltenyi beads, after which CD8 T cells were positively selected from the CD4-negative fraction. Cells stained for CD3, CD4, CD8, CD45RA, CD27 and a live/dead dye were sorted on a BD Aria II into four subsets by CD45RA and CD27. A few healthy volunteers provided blood, and the blood of each volunteer was split into CD4 and CD8 T cells and then into four differentiation subsets. Around 130 ml of peripheral blood was taken from each donor, and PBMC were separated by density-gradient centrifugation on Ficoll-Paque PLUS. Sorted cells were lysed in RLT buffer, and RNA was extracted with a Qiagen RNeasy kit and stored at -80°C.

Rearrangement joined TRBV27 to TRBJ1-6; tentative D gene TRBD1, with 5 bases matching. The receptor's source is a human donor in good health. Sequencing was done on a sample of naive CD4+ T cells from blood. The intended sense of this specimen's cell subset or site label: naive T cells, CD45RA high CD27+. The DNA reads TGTGCCAGCAGTTTCAGGGAAGGTAATTCACCCCTCCACTTT. The translation is CASSFREGNSPLHF.